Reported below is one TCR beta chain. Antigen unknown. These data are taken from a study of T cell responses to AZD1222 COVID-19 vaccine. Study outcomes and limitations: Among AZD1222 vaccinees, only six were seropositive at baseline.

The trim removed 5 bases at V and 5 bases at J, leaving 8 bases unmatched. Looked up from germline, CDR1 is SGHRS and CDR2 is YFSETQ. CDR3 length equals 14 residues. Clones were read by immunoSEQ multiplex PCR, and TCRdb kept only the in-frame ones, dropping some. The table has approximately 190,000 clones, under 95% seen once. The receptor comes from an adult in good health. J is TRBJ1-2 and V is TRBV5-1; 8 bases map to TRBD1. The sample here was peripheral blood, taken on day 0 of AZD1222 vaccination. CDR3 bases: TGCGCCAGCAGTGGACAGGGATTCTCATATGGCTACACCTTC. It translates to CASSGQGFSYGYTF.